Described below is a single T cell receptor (beta chain) sequence and its context. The specificity of this receptor is unknown. Base qualities are not provided; no much larger clone lies one nucleotide away. TCRbeta CDR3 regions were amplified from genomic DNA by means of the immunoSEQ Assay, a bias-controlled multiplex PCR. The authors' pipeline ran thus. Nucleated cell counts per sample were estimated from amplification of reference gene primers within the assay. To quantify the absolute abundance of each unique TCRbeta CDR3 rearrangement, sequence reads were collapsed and filtered. Productive Simpson clonality was computed per sample as the square root of Simpson's diversity index over productive rearrangements. TCRdb retrieved this table from immuneACCESS and kept in-frame rearrangements only. Not all clones are present; in checked studies, unresolved V genes account for under half, and no reason is known for the remainder. The D gene and trimming were derived from the DNA, and the V and J assignments and clone size from that table. The sample table shows roughly 120,000 clones, and 84% are seen once. Clones ranked in the top ten supply under 7% of the sample.

Whole blood was collected in K2EDTA tubes by collaborating institutions according to the institutions' own protocols. Collaborator samples were shipped for TCRbeta analysis as frozen whole blood, isolated PBMCs, or DNA extracted from either sample type. The sample is drawn from a study of blood T cell repertoires in COVID-19 (dated by TCRdb to the early 2020s). With respect to the entire study: The collaborator samples originated in the United States, Italy and Spain and spanned the acute and convalescent phases of COVID-19. Sample metadata almost always included a de-identified subject ID, COVID-19 status, age in years and sex. Where HLA class I and class II types were available, the types were taken from metadata supplied by the sample provider, not from assay-based typing. The material from the prospective study consisted of cDNA or gDNA derived from T cells, B-cell-depleted T cells, or PBMCs. The samples were drawn from two sources: the first 160 participants of the ongoing ImmuneRACE study, and 950 to 1,500 subjects contributed by 6 global collaborators. Subjects who had been exposed to COVID-19, were actively infected with it, or had recovered from it provided the deeply sampled blood TCRbeta repertoires that made up the dataset. The repertoires were released in a freely available public database meant as a resource for research on the immune response to SARS-CoV-2. Paper-wide results and their limitations: The amount of clinical and demographic metadata varied by source and participant and was provided uncurated.

Relative to germline, V is missing 3 bases and J is missing 8 bases, with 5 bases of the junction outside any gene match. CDR1 and CDR2 are drawn from the germline V gene (reference sequence): SEHNR, FQNEAQ. From its cysteine to its phenylalanine, the CDR3 spans 13 amino acids. Only CDR3 DNA remains: 39 bases, in frame from the first base. The chain links TRBV7-9 with TRBJ1-2; 8 central nucleotides agree with TRBD1. The sequencing input was peripheral blood. The origin of this receptor is a woman aged 50 to 65 with acute or convalescent COVID-19. The nucleotide sequence reads as follows: TGTGCCAGCAGCTTGAACAGGGGGGAAGGCTACACCTTC. Its protein reads: CASSLNRGEGYTF.